This TCR beta chain was obtained from a study of blood T cell repertoires in COVID-19. Turning to the study itself: Sources were T cells, B-cell-depleted T cells, or PBMCs; the material itself was cDNA or gDNA.

Per the authors' pipeline: Reference gene primers were amplified, and this amplification served to estimate nucleated cell counts. Clones were sequenced by immunoSEQ multiplex PCR, and TCRdb holds only the in-frame ones, with some missing. Clone size and the V and J calls come from that table; the DNA yielded D and trimming. The sample lists under 150,000 clones; roughly 69% were seen once. The receptor was derived from an older woman with acute or convalescent COVID-19. Sequenced sample: peripheral blood.

CDR3 DNA: TGTGCCAGCAGCTTAAGGGCGCGCGGGGGGAACACCGGGGAGCTGTTTTTT. Its translation: CASSLRARGGNTGELFF. The chain recombines TRBV7-2 with TRBJ2-2, with 7 bases aligning to TRBD2. The germline CDR1 and CDR2 sequences are SGHTA and FQGNSA. V was clipped by 2 bases and J by 1 base; unmatched bases: 7. This CDR3 region has 17 residues.